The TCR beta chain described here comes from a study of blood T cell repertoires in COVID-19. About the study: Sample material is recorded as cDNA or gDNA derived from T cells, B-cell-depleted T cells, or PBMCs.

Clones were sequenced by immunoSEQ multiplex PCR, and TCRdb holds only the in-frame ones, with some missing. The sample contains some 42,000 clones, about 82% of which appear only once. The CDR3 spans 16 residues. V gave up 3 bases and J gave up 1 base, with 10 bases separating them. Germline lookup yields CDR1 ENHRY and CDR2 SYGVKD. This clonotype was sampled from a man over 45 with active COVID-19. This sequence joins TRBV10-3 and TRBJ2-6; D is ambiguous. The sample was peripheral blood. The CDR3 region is CAISDWRGSGANVLTF. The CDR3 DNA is TGTGCCATCAGTGACTGGCGAGGTTCTGGGGCCAACGTCCTGACTTTC.